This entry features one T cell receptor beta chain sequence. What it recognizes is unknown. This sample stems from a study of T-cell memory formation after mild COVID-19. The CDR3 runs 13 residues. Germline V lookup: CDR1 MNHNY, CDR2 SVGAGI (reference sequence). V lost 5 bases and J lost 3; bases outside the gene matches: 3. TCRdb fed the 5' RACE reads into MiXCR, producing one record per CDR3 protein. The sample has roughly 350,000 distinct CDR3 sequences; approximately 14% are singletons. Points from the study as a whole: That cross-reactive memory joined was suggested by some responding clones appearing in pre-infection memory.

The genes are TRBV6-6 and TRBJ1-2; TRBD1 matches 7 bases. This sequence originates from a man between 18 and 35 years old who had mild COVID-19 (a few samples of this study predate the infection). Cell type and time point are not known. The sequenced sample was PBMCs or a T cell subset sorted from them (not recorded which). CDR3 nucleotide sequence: TGTGCCAGCAGTGCGGGGACAGACTATGGCTACACCTTC. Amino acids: CASSAGTDYGYTF.